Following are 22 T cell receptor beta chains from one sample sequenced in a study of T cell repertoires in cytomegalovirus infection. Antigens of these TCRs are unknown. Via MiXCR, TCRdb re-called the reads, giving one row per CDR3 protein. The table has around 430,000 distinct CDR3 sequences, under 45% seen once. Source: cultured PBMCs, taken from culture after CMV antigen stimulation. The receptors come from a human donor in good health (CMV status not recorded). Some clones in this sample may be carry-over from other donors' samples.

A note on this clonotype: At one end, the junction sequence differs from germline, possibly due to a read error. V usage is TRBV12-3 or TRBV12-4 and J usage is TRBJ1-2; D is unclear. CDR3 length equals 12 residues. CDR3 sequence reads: CAISLWATDHSF. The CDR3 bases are TGTGCCATCAGTTTATGGGCGACGGACCATAGCTTC.

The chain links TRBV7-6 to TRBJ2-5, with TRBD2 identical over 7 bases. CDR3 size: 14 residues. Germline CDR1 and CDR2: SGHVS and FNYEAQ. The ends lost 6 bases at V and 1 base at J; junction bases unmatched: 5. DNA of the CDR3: TGTGCCAGCAGGCCTATAGCGGGCCAAGAGACCCAGTACTTC. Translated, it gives CASRPIAGQETQYF.

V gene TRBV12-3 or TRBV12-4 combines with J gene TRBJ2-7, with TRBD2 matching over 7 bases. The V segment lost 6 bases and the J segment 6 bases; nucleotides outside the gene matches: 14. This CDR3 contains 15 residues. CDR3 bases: TGTGCCAGCAGCCCGGGGTGGGATGGGGGGGGCGAGCAGTACTTC. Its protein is CASSPGWDGGGEQYF.

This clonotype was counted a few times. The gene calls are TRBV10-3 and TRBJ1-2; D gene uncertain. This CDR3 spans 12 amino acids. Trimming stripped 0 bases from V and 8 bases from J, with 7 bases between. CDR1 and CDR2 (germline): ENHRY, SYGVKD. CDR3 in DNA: TGTGCCATCAGTGAGTCTTCGGGGGGCTACACCTTC. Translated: CAISESSGGYTF.

CDR3: CASGRGGGLQETQYF. CDR3 DNA: TGTGCCAGCGGTAGGGGAGGGGGCCTCCAAGAGACCCAGTACTTC. The gene calls are TRBV6-6 and TRBJ2-5; the D call may be TRBD1 or TRBD2 (7 bases each). The V and J ends lost 8 bases and 1 base respectively, with 17 bases between them. Germline loops: CDR1 MNHNY, CDR2 SVGAGI (reference sequence). The CDR3 extends over 15 amino acids.

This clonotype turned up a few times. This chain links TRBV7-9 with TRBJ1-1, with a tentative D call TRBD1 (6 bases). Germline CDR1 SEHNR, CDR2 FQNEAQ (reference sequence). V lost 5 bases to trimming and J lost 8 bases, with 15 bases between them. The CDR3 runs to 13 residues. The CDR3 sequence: CASSRTGALEAFF. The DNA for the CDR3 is TGTGCCAGCAGCCGTACGGGGGCCCTAGAAGCTTTCTTT.

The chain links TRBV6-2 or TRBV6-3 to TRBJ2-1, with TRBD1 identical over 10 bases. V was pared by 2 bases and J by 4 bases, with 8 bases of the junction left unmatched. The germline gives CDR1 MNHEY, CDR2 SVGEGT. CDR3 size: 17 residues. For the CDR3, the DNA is TGTGCCAGCAGTTACCCCCCGGGACAGGGGATATACAATGAGCAGTTCTTC. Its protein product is CASSYPPGQGIYNEQFF.

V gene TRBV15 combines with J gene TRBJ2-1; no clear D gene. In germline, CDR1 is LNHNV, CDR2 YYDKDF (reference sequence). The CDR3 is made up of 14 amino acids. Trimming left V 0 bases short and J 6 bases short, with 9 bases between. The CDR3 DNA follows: TGTGCCACCAGCAGAGATCCGACTTTCAATGAGCAGTTCTTC. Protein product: CATSRDPTFNEQFF.

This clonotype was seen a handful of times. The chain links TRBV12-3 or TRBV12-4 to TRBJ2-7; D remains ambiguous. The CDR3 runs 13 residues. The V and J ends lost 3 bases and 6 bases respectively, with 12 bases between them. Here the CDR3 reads CASSLQSPGEQYF. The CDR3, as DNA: TGTGCCAGCAGTTTGCAATCCCCAGGCGAGCAGTACTTC.

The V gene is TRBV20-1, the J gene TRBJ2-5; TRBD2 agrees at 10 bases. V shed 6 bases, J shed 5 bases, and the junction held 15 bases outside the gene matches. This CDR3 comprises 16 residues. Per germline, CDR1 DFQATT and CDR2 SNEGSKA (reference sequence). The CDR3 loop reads CSAPTVAGGRTETQYF. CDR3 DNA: TGCAGTGCCCCGACTGTAGCGGGGGGAAGGACGGAGACCCAGTACTTC.

The CDR3 reads CASSPSGWGSLSGNTIYF. In DNA, the CDR3 is TGTGCCAGCAGTCCATCCGGTTGGGGAAGCCTCTCTGGAAACACCATATATTTT. The chain links TRBV6-1 to TRBJ1-3, with unresolved D. The V and J ends lost 5 bases and 0 bases respectively, with 20 bases between them. The CDR3 sequence is 18 residues long. The germline V gene encodes CDR1 MNHNS and CDR2 SASEGT.

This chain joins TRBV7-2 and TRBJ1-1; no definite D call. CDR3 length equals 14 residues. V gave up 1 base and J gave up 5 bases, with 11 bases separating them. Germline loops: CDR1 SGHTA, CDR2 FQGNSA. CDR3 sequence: CASSLGRSWTEAFF. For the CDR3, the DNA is TGTGCCAGCAGCTTAGGTCGCTCGTGGACTGAAGCTTTCTTT.

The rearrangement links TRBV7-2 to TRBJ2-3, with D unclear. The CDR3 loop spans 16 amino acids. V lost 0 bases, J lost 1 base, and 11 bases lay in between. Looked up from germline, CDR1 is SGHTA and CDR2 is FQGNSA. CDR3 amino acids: CASSLASTQGTDTQYF. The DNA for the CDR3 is TGTGCCAGCAGCTTAGCTAGTACCCAAGGCACAGATACGCAGTATTTT.

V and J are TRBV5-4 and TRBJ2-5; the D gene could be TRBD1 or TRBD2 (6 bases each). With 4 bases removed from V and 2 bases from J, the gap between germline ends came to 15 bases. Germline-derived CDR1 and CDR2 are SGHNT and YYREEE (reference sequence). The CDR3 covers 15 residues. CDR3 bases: TGTGCCAGCAGCAGGCGCCGGGGGCGACAAGAGACCCAGTACTTC. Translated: CASSRRRGRQETQYF.

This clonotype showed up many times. As DNA, the CDR3 is TGTGCCGGGCGAGTGGGACAGAACACTGAAGCTTTCTTT. Translated, it gives CAGRVGQNTEAFF. The chain carries TRBV7-2 and TRBJ1-1; possible D gene TRBD1, 6 bases. This CDR3 is 13 amino acids long. V was trimmed by 11 bases and J by 1 base, leaving 14 bases between them. CDR1 and CDR2 (germline): SGHTA, FQGNSA. The variable domain in full, completed from reference TRBV7-2 and TRBJ1-1, reads GAGVSQSPSNKVTEKGKDVELRCDPISGHTALYWYRQSLGQGLEFLIYFQGNSAPDKSGLPSDRFSAERTGGSVSTLTIQRTQQEDSAVYLCAGRVGQNTEAFFGQGTRLTVV.

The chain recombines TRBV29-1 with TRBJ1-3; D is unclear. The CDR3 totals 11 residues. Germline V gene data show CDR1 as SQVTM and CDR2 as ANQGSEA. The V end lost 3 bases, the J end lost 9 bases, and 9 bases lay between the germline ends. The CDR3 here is CSVDSVGTIYF. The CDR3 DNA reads TGCAGCGTTGATAGCGTCGGCACCATATATTTT.

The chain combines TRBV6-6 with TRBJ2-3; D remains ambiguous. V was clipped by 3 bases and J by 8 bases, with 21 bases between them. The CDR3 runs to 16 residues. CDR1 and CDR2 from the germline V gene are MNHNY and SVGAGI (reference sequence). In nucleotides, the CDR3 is TGTGCCAGCAGTTATGGTATCGGGCTCGGCGCCGCTACGCAGTATTTT. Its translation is CASSYGIGLGAATQYF.

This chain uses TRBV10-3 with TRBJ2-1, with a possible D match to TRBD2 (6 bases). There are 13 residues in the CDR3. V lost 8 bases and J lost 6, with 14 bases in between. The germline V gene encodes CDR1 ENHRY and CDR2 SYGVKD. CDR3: CAIGGKRGNEQFF. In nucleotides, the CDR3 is TGTGCCATCGGGGGGAAAAGGGGCAATGAGCAGTTCTTC.

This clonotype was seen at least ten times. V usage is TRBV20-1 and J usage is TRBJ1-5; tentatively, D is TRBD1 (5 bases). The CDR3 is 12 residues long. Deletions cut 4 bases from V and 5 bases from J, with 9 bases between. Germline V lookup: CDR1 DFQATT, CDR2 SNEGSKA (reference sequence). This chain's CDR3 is CSAMGDYQPQHF. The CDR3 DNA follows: TGCAGTGCTATGGGGGACTATCAGCCCCAGCATTTT.

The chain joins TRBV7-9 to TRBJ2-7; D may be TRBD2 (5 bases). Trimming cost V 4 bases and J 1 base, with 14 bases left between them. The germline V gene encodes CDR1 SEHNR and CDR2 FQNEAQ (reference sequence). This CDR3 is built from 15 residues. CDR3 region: CASSSTDRGSYEQYF. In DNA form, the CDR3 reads TGTGCCAGCAGCTCCACCGATCGGGGATCCTACGAGCAGTACTTC.

The CDR3 reads CAISETGAQPQHF. DNA of the CDR3: TGTGCCATCAGTGAAACAGGGGCTCAGCCCCAGCATTTT. The chain carries TRBV10-3 and TRBJ1-5; 7 nucleotides agree with TRBD1. The CDR3 contains 13 residues. Germline CDR1 is ENHRY and CDR2 is SYGVKD. V was clipped by 3 bases and J by 6 bases; unmatched bases: 2.

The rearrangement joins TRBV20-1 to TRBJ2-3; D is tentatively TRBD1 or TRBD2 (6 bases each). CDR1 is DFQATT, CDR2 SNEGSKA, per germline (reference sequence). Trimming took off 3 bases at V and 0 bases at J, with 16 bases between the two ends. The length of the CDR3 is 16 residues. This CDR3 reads CSASVGAGSSTDTQYF. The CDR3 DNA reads TGCAGTGCTAGTGTGGGGGCGGGGAGTAGCACAGATACGCAGTATTTT.